Shown below are 30 T cell receptor beta chains from a single sample sequenced in a study of cytomegalovirus exposure and HLA in healthy donors. PCR amplification relied on 60 Vbeta primers (plus 13 Jbeta primers). Some clones are missing from TCRdb's copy, which holds only in-frame ones; the method was immunoSEQ multiplex PCR. The sample holds roughly 100,000 clones; roughly three quarters are singletons and the top ten take 10%. The sample consisted of PBMCs. The receptors were gathered from a woman aged 18-30 years in good health and CMV-seropositive.

V gene TRBV29-1 combines with J gene TRBJ2-7; TRBD2 aligns across 11 bases. This CDR3 contains 13 residues. CDR1 SQVTM and CDR2 ANQGSEA come from the germline V gene. V shed 6 bases, J shed 3 bases, and the junction held 4 bases outside the gene matches. The CDR3 spells CSVAGLAGYEQYF. The CDR3 DNA reads as TGCAGCGTGGCCGGACTAGCGGGCTACGAGCAGTACTTC.

The chain has TRBV6-5 and TRBJ1-3, with D uncertain. The CDR3 has 15 amino acids. V lost 5 bases and J 6 bases, leaving 17 bases between the germline ends. CDR1 and CDR2 from the germline V gene are MNHEY and SVGAGI. The CDR3 DNA sequence: TGTGCCAGCAGTAAGAGGGTGGGCACGGCAAACACCATATATTTT. This codes for CASSKRVGTANTIYF.

This chain connects TRBV5-4 to TRBJ1-4; TRBD1 aligns across 8 bases. The CDR3 consists of 14 residues. The V and J ends lost 4 bases and 6 bases, in that order; junction bases with no gene match: 5. The germline V gene encodes CDR1 SGHNT and CDR2 YYREEE (reference sequence). The CDR3 is CASSTGGFDEKLFF. The CDR3 nucleotides read TGTGCCAGCAGCACAGGGGGATTCGATGAAAAACTGTTTTTT.

This chain connects TRBV19 to TRBJ1-1, with D tentatively TRBD1 (6 bases). The CDR3 runs 16 residues. Between the trimmed V and J ends, which lost 3 bases and 1 base, there was a span of 15 bases. The V gene's germline CDR1 is LNHDA and CDR2 SQIVND (reference sequence). The CDR3 bases are TGTGCCAGTAGTATTGAAAGGACAGCCCGGAACACTGAAGCTTTCTTT. Its translation: CASSIERTARNTEAFF.

This clone was observed a handful of times. The rearrangement links TRBV18 to TRBJ1-5, with D maybe TRBD1 (5 bases). V gave up 3 bases and J gave up 1 base, with 10 bases separating them. The germline V gene has CDR1 KGHSH and CDR2 LQKENI. This CDR3 comprises 15 residues. The CDR3 protein is CASSPWRGSNQPQHF. For the CDR3, the DNA is TGTGCCAGCTCACCGTGGAGGGGAAGCAATCAGCCCCAGCATTTT. The full variable domain, rest sourced from reference TRBV18 and TRBJ1-5, is NAGVMQNPRHLVRRRGQEARLRCSPMKGHSHVYWYRQLPEEGLKFMVYLQKENIIDESGMPKERFSAEFPKEGPSILRIQQVVRGDSAAYFCASSPWRGSNQPQHFGDGTRLSIL.

The rearrangement uses TRBV19 and TRBJ2-5, with D tentatively TRBD2 (6 bases). The V end lost 4 bases, the J end lost 5 bases, and 17 bases lay between the germline ends. Germline loops: CDR1 LNHDA, CDR2 SQIVND (reference sequence). The CDR3 sequence is 15 residues long. The CDR3 region has the DNA TGTGCCAGTAGTAGGGTCAGGGAGGTAGGGGAGACCCAGTACTTC. Its translation: CASSRVREVGETQYF.

The chain carries TRBV28 and TRBJ2-3; TRBD1 agrees at 11 bases. The CDR3 sequence is 15 residues long. Germline V gene lookup returns CDR1 MDHEN and CDR2 SYDVKM. V lost 2 bases to trimming and J lost 3 bases; unmatched junction nucleotides: 1. The CDR3 coding sequence is TGTGCCAGCAGTTTAGGGACAGGGGGAACAGATACGCAGTATTTT. Protein: CASSLGTGGTDTQYF.

The chain is built from TRBV7-8 and TRBJ2-1; 8 bases map to TRBD2. The germline CDR1 and CDR2 sequences are SGHVS and FQNEAQ. The CDR3 sequence is 15 residues long. The trim removed 6 bases at V and 1 base at J, leaving 5 bases unmatched. This CDR3 is CASRSLADSYNEQFF. For the CDR3, the DNA is TGTGCCAGCAGGTCACTAGCGGATTCCTACAATGAGCAGTTCTTC.

The table lists this clone with a few counts. The junction differs from germline at one of its ends, possibly a read error. The chain links TRBV7-7 to TRBJ2-2, with 7 bases matching TRBD1. CDR1 and CDR2 from the germline V gene are SSHAT and FNYEAQ (reference sequence). The CDR3 extends over 14 amino acids. DNA for the CDR3: TGTGCTAGCAGCCAAGGGGGCGGCACCGGGGAGCTGTTTTTT. Encoded protein: CASSQGGGTGELFF.

The genes are TRBV11-2 and TRBJ1-3; the match to TRBD1 covers 7 bases. Germline CDR1 SGHAT, CDR2 FQNNGV. The CDR3 runs 18 residues. V lost 4 bases and J lost 7; bases outside the gene matches: 19. The CDR3 is CASSSRVDRASSWNTIYF. For the CDR3, the DNA is TGTGCCAGCAGCTCAAGGGTCGACAGGGCCTCGAGTTGGAACACCATATATTTT.

The chain joins TRBV29-1 to TRBJ2-7; 7 positions agree with TRBD1. J lost 5 bases, V lost 4 bases, and 11 bases had no gene match. Germline CDR1 and CDR2: SQVTM and ANQGSEA. The CDR3 loop spans 14 amino acids. CDR3 coding DNA: TGCAGCGTTGTAAGAGGGGGCAGGCGGAACGAGCAGTACTTC. Protein product: CSVVRGGRRNEQYF.

The rearrangement joins TRBV30 to TRBJ2-7; D is possibly TRBD1 (6 bases). V was shortened by 0 bases and J by 6 bases, with 9 bases between the two germline ends. The CDR3 consists of 12 residues. Germline loops: CDR1 GTSNPN, CDR2 SVGIG (reference sequence). CDR3 coding DNA: TGTGCCTGGAGTGTACAGGGTCTCGAGCAGTACTTC. This translates into CAWSVQGLEQYF.

This chain links TRBV6-1 with TRBJ2-5; weak D call: TRBD1 (6 bases). Near its end, the DNA agrees better with TRBJ2-7, so the J call may be wrong. Germline V gene lookup returns CDR1 MNHNS and CDR2 SASEGT. The CDR3 totals 17 residues. CDR3 DNA: TGTGCCAGCAGTGAAGAGGTCAGGGGAGCACCTGGCTACGAGCAGTACTTC. It translates to CASSEEVRGAPGYEQYF.

This rearrangement joins TRBV6-6 to TRBJ2-7, with D tentatively TRBD1 (6 bases). The CDR3 totals 12 residues. Germline values: CDR1 MNHNY, CDR2 SVGAGI (reference sequence). The V end lost 6 bases, the J end lost 5 bases, and 11 bases lay between the germline ends. CDR3 DNA sequence: TGTGCCAGCAGGGACAGAGGGAACGAGCAGTACTTC. It specifies CASRDRGNEQYF.

This clone was seen more than once but under ten times. The chain combines TRBV4-1 with TRBJ1-2; D is undetermined. Germline CDR1 reads MGHRA; CDR2 reads YSYEKL. The CDR3 sequence is 14 residues long. V shed 0 bases and J shed 8 bases, with 13 bases lying between them. The chain's CDR3 is CASSQEIAGGGYTF. The CDR3 DNA reads as TGCGCCAGCAGCCAAGAGATAGCGGGAGGGGGCTACACCTTC.

V is TRBV6-1 and J is TRBJ2-1; unclear D gene. The germline CDR1 and CDR2 sequences are MNHNS and SASEGT. Trimming removed 5 bases at V and 6 bases at J, with 17 bases between. CDR3 length: 15 residues. The CDR3: CASSTYPVGANEQFF. Here the CDR3 DNA reads TGTGCCAGCAGTACTTACCCGGTGGGCGCCAATGAGCAGTTCTTC.

There are a few counts of this clone. The V and J genes are TRBV19 and TRBJ1-1, with D uncertain. Trimming shortened V by 4 bases and J by 0 bases, and 9 bases separated the two germline ends. This CDR3 has 14 residues. Germline CDR1 and CDR2: LNHDA and SQIVND (reference sequence). The CDR3 DNA is TGTGCCAGTAGTAGCGGATTCATGAACACTGAAGCTTTCTTT. Translating gives CASSSGFMNTEAFF.

This chain connects TRBV5-1 to TRBJ1-2; 8 nucleotides line up with TRBD1. The trim removed 8 bases at V and 6 bases at J, leaving 3 bases unmatched. This CDR3 contains 11 residues. Germline V gene lookup returns CDR1 SGHRS and CDR2 YFSETQ. The CDR3 loop reads CASQGADGYTF. The CDR3 region has the DNA TGCGCCAGTCAGGGGGCGGATGGCTACACCTTC.

This clone was counted once. The chain couples TRBV7-9 to TRBJ2-5, with 8 bases lining up with TRBD2. This CDR3 has 15 amino acids. J lost 1 base, V lost 0 bases, and 1 base had no gene match. Germline CDR1 reads SEHNR; CDR2 reads FQNEAQ (reference sequence). DNA for the CDR3: TGTGCCAGCAGCTTAGCGCGGGGGGCCCAAGAGACCCAGTACTTC. Translation gives CASSLARGAQETQYF.

The chain has TRBV4-1 and TRBJ1-5; unclear D gene. Trimming shortened V by 2 bases and J by 6 bases, and 14 bases separated the two germline ends. This CDR3 contains 15 residues. Per the germline V gene, CDR1 is MGHRA and CDR2 is YSYEKL. The chain's CDR3 is CASSQLSSGSQPQHF. The CDR3 nucleotides are TGCGCCAGCAGCCAATTAAGCTCGGGTTCTCAGCCCCAGCATTTT.

The chain recombines TRBV2 with TRBJ2-5; TRBD2 matches at 13 bases. J lost 7 bases, V lost 8 bases, and 10 bases had no gene match. The CDR3 covers 15 residues. Looked up from germline, CDR1 is SNHLY and CDR2 is FYNNEI. CDR3 sequence reads: CASWGTSGGEATQYF. In DNA, the CDR3 is TGTGCCAGCTGGGGAACTAGCGGGGGGGAGGCGACCCAGTACTTC.

This clone came up a few times. The chain combines TRBV4-3 with TRBJ2-1; a weak D match, TRBD1 (5 bases). CDR3 length: 14 amino acids. CDR1 LGHNA and CDR2 YSLEER come from the germline V gene. The V and J ends lost 1 base and 6 bases respectively, with 10 bases between them. The CDR3: CASSQATGANEQFF. CDR3 sequence (DNA): TGCGCCAGCAGCCAAGCTACAGGAGCCAATGAGCAGTTCTTC.

This clone appeared a few times. The rearrangement joins TRBV28 to TRBJ2-7; D perhaps matches TRBD2 (6 bases). V dropped 5 bases and J dropped 7 bases, with 24 bases sitting between them. There are 16 residues in the CDR3. CDR1 is MDHEN and CDR2 is SYDVKM in the germline V gene. The CDR3 bases are TGTGCCAGCAGTCCCCAGGAGGGCAGAGAACCACCGGAGCAGTACTTC. Translating gives CASSPQEGREPPEQYF.

This chain uses TRBV18 with TRBJ2-1; the match to TRBD1 covers 9 bases. The CDR3 extends over 14 amino acids. Germline values: CDR1 KGHSH, CDR2 LQKENI. The ends lost 3 bases at V and 12 bases at J; junction bases unmatched: 9. CDR3 nucleotides: TGTGCCAGCTCACCGGGACAGGGCCCCTCGGGGCAGTTCTTC. Amino acids: CASSPGQGPSGQFF.

The chain joins TRBV5-1 to TRBJ1-1; 9 bases match TRBD1. The CDR3 has 15 residues. Germline loops: CDR1 SGHRS, CDR2 YFSETQ. J lost 4 bases, V lost 4 bases, and 8 bases had no gene match. The DNA for the CDR3 is TGCGCCAGCAGCGAACCACAGGGACAGGGCACTGAAGCTTTCTTT. Residues: CASSEPQGQGTEAFF.

The gene calls are TRBV25-1 and TRBJ2-6, with D hard to call. The CDR3 is 16 residues long. V lost 2 bases to trimming and J lost 0 bases, with 8 bases between them. The germline CDR1 and CDR2 sequences are MGHDK and SYGVNS. The CDR3 region is CASSERFISGANVLTF. DNA of the CDR3: TGTGCCAGCAGTGAACGTTTTATCTCTGGGGCCAACGTCCTGACTTTC.

In its sample, this clone was seen once. J is TRBJ1-1 and V is TRBV14; D not resolved. Germline V gives CDR1 SGHDN, CDR2 FVKESK. V shed 1 base and J shed 3 bases, with 9 bases lying between them. This CDR3 comprises 14 residues. DNA for the CDR3: TGTGCCAGCAGCCAAGTAGCCGTTTACACTGAAGCTTTCTTT. Translated, it gives CASSQVAVYTEAFF.

The rearrangement links TRBV25-1 to TRBJ2-7; TRBD1 aligns across 7 bases. Germline V gene sequence: CDR1 MGHDK, CDR2 SYGVNS. J lost 3 bases, V lost 3 bases, and 8 bases had no gene match. The CDR3 runs 15 residues. The CDR3 is CASSDEQGIGYEQYF. The CDR3 coding sequence is TGTGCCAGCAGTGATGAACAGGGGATCGGCTACGAGCAGTACTTC.

The chain couples TRBV4-2 to TRBJ1-5, with 11 bases fitting TRBD1. The length of the CDR3 is 16 residues. CDR1 and CDR2 from the germline V gene are LGHNA and YNFKEQ. The V and J ends lost 0 bases and 7 bases, in that order; junction bases with no gene match: 5. In DNA, the CDR3 is TGTGCCAGCAGCCAAGAACGAGGGACAGGGGGACAGCCCCAGCATTTT. Residues: CASSQERGTGGQPQHF.

This clone has only a few counts. The chain links TRBV6-1 to TRBJ1-3; D uncertain. This CDR3 contains 14 residues. CDR1 MNHNS and CDR2 SASEGT come from the germline V gene. Trimming stripped 11 bases from V and 4 bases from J, with 18 bases between. The CDR3 reads CAGGRDAKGNTIYF. The CDR3 DNA is TGTGCCGGCGGGCGAGACGCCAAAGGAAACACCATATATTTT.